Listed below are T cell receptor beta chains from one sample, sequenced in a study of blood T cell repertoires in COVID-19. TCRdb keeps only in-frame clones here, not all; method: immunoSEQ multiplex PCR. In the table there are about 220,000 clones, over 75% of which are singletons. The source material was peripheral blood. These receptors were taken from a man between 35 and 55 years old with active or convalescent COVID-19. Both conserved end residues are part of each CDR3. A D gene is named only where the DNA matches it firmly. Size is omitted from some rows. Given values are once, few, many or a class for expanded clones.

abundance: .; d_gene: TRBD1; j_gene: TRBJ1-2; v_gene: TRBV9; CDR3aa: CASSPQDRVNGYTF; CDR3nt: TGTGCCAGCAGCCCCCAGGACAGGGTAAACGGCTACACCTTC
abundance: .; d_gene: .; j_gene: TRBJ2-7; v_gene: TRBV10-1; CDR3aa: CASSESAAGSSYEQYF; CDR3nt: TGCGCCAGCAGTGAGTCCGCGGCGGGGAGCTCCTACGAGCAGTACTTC
abundance: once; d_gene: .; j_gene: TRBJ1-2; v_gene: TRBV27; CDR3aa: CASNNRGGHRNYTF; CDR3nt: TGTGCCAGCAATAACCGGGGGGGCCACAGAAACTACACCTTC
abundance: .; d_gene: .; j_gene: TRBJ2-7; v_gene: TRBV4-2; CDR3aa: CASSQGERAEQYF; CDR3nt: TGTGCCAGCAGCCAAGGGGAGAGGGCGGAGCAGTACTTC
abundance: .; d_gene: .; j_gene: TRBJ1-1; v_gene: TRBV11-2; CDR3aa: CASSTSSGWREPEAFF; CDR3nt: TGTGCCAGCAGCACTAGTAGCGGTTGGAGGGAGCCTGAAGCTTTCTTT
abundance: .; d_gene: TRBD1; j_gene: TRBJ1-3; v_gene: TRBV9; CDR3aa: CASSVVWAGGTGNTIYF; CDR3nt: TGTGCCAGCAGCGTAGTGTGGGCAGGGGGTACTGGAAACACCATATATTTT
abundance: .; d_gene: .; j_gene: TRBJ1-6; v_gene: TRBV11-2; CDR3aa: CASSLGQGYNSPLHF; CDR3nt: TGTGCCAGCAGCTTAGGGCAGGGCTATAATTCACCCCTCCACTTT
abundance: .; d_gene: .; j_gene: TRBJ2-3; v_gene: TRBV19; CDR3aa: CASSEVDSFSTDTQYF; CDR3nt: TGTGCCAGTAGTGAAGTCGACAGCTTTAGCACAGATACGCAGTATTTT
abundance: once; d_gene: .; j_gene: TRBJ1-1; v_gene: TRBV6-5; CDR3aa: CASSTTGISEAFF; CDR3nt: TGTGCCAGCAGCACTACCGGGATCTCTGAAGCTTTCTTT
abundance: .; d_gene: .; j_gene: TRBJ2-1; v_gene: TRBV27; CDR3aa: CASGGSLSSYNEQFF; CDR3nt: TGTGCCAGCGGGGGCTCACTTAGCTCCTACAATGAGCAGTTCTTC
abundance: .; d_gene: .; j_gene: TRBJ1-3; v_gene: TRBV6-6; CDR3aa: CASRDSGRSSGNTIYF; CDR3nt: TGTGCCAGCAGGGACTCCGGTCGAAGCTCTGGAAACACCATATATTTT
abundance: .; d_gene: .; j_gene: TRBJ1-2; v_gene: TRBV5-6; CDR3aa: CASSLGQTWYGYTF; CDR3nt: TGTGCCAGCAGCTTGGGACAGACATGGTATGGCTACACCTTC
abundance: .; d_gene: TRBD1; j_gene: TRBJ1-1; v_gene: TRBV6-6; CDR3aa: CASSYRTGETEAFF; CDR3nt: TGTGCCAGCAGTTACCGGACAGGGGAGACTGAAGCTTTCTTT
abundance: few; d_gene: TRBD1; j_gene: TRBJ1-5; v_gene: TRBV7-9; CDR3aa: CASSLGQGDQPQHF; CDR3nt: TGTGCCAGCAGCTTGGGACAGGGAGATCAGCCCCAGCATTTT
abundance: .; d_gene: TRBD1; j_gene: TRBJ1-2; v_gene: TRBV27; CDR3aa: CASSAGQGVIYGYTF; CDR3nt: TGTGCCAGCAGTGCGGGACAGGGGGTAATCTATGGCTACACCTTC
abundance: .; d_gene: TRBD1; j_gene: TRBJ2-5; v_gene: TRBV19; CDR3aa: CASSVTGGGETQYF; CDR3nt: TGTGCCAGTAGTGTTACAGGGGGCGGGGAGACCCAGTACTTC
abundance: .; d_gene: .; j_gene: TRBJ1-1; v_gene: TRBV12-3/TRBV12-4; CDR3aa: CASSSTGVTEAFF; CDR3nt: TGTGCCAGCAGTTCAACCGGGGTTACTGAAGCTTTCTTT
abundance: .; d_gene: .; j_gene: TRBJ1-2; v_gene: TRBV28; CDR3aa: CASRVPLTGGYTF; CDR3nt: TGTGCCAGCCGAGTACCCCTGACGGGAGGCTACACCTTC
abundance: .; d_gene: .; j_gene: TRBJ2-2; v_gene: TRBV7-9; CDR3aa: CASSQAGTGELFF; CDR3nt: TGTGCCAGCAGCCAAGCAGGGACCGGGGAGCTGTTTTTT
abundance: .; d_gene: TRBD2; j_gene: TRBJ2-7; v_gene: TRBV10-3; CDR3aa: CAISATPGLEEFGGSYEQYF; CDR3nt: TGTGCCATCAGCGCAACGCCGGGACTAGAGGAGTTCGGGGGCTCCTACGAGCAGTACTTC
abundance: .; d_gene: TRBD2; j_gene: TRBJ2-6; v_gene: TRBV3-1/TRBV3-2; CDR3aa: CASSWSLAGPSGANVLTF; CDR3nt: TGTGCCAGCAGCTGGTCGCTAGCGGGGCCCTCGGGGGCCAACGTCCTGACTTTC
abundance: .; d_gene: .; j_gene: TRBJ1-2; v_gene: TRBV12-3/TRBV12-4; CDR3aa: CASSPDRNYGYTF; CDR3nt: TGTGCCAGCAGTCCAGACAGAAACTATGGCTACACCTTC
abundance: .; d_gene: .; j_gene: TRBJ2-1; v_gene: TRBV10-2; CDR3aa: CASSESPLTGYWGEQFF; CDR3nt: TGCGCCAGCAGTGAATCTCCGCTGACAGGCTATTGGGGGGAGCAGTTCTTC
abundance: once; d_gene: TRBD1; j_gene: TRBJ1-1; v_gene: TRBV27; CDR3aa: CASREIGGRHSEAFF; CDR3nt: TGTGCCAGCAGGGAAATAGGGGGCCGACACTCTGAAGCTTTCTTT
abundance: .; d_gene: TRBD1; j_gene: TRBJ2-1; v_gene: TRBV5-4; CDR3aa: CASSLGTGYNEQFF; CDR3nt: TGTGCCAGCAGCTTGGGGACAGGGTACAATGAGCAGTTCTTC
abundance: .; d_gene: .; j_gene: TRBJ2-3; v_gene: TRBV2; CDR3aa: CASHLPGTDTQYF; CDR3nt: TGTGCCAGTCACCTCCCAGGCACAGATACGCAGTATTTT